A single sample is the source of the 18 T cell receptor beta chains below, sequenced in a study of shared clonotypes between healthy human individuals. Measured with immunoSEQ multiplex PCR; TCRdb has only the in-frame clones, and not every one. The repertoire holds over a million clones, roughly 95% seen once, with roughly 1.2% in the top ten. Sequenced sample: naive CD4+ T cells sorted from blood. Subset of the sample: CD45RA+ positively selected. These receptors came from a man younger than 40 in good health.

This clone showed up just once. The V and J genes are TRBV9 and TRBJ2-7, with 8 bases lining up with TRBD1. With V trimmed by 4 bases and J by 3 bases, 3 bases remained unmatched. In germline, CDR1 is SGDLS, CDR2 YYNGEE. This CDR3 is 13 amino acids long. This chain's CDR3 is CASSPGQVYEQYF. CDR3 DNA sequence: TGTGCCAGCAGCCCGGGACAGGTCTACGAGCAGTACTTC. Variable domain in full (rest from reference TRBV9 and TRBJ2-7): DSGVTQTPKHLITATGQRVTLRCSPRSGDLSVYWYQQSLDQGLQFLIQYYNGEERAKGNILERFSAQQFPDLHSELNLSSLELGDSALYFCASSPGQVYEQYFGPGTRLTVT.

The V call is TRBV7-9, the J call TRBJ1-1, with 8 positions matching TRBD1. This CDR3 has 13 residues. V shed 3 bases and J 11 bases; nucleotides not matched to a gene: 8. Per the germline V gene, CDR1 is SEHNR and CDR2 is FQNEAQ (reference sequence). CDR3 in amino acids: CASSFGQGRDAFF. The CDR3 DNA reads TGTGCCAGCAGCTTTGGACAGGGACGGGATGCTTTCTTT.

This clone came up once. CDR3 region: CASSPPAIGGTDTQYF. CDR3 nucleotide sequence: TGTGCCAGCTCACCACCGGCGATTGGCGGCACAGATACGCAGTATTTT. The chain carries TRBV18 and TRBJ2-3; D gene unclear. V lost 0 bases to trimming and J lost 1 base, with 11 bases between them. CDR3 size: 16 residues. Germline lookup yields CDR1 KGHSH and CDR2 LQKENI.

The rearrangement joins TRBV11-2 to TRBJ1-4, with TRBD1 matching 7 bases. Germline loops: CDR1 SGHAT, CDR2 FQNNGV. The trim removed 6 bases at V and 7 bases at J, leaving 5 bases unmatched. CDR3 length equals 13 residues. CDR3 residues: CASSQQGLEKLFF. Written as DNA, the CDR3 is TGTGCCAGCAGTCAACAGGGGCTTGAAAAACTGTTTTTT.

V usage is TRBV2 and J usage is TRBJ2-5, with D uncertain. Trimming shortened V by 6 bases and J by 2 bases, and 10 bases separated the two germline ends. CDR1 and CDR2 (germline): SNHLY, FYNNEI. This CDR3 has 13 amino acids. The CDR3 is CASRGYPQETQYF. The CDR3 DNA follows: TGTGCCAGCAGAGGGTACCCTCAAGAGACCCAGTACTTC.

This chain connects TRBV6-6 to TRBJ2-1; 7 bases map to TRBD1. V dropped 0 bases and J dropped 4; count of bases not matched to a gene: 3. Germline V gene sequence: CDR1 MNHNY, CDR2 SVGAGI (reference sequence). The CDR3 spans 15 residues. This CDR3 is CASSYSKGQYNEQFF. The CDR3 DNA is TGTGCCAGCAGTTACTCGAAGGGACAGTACAATGAGCAGTTCTTC.

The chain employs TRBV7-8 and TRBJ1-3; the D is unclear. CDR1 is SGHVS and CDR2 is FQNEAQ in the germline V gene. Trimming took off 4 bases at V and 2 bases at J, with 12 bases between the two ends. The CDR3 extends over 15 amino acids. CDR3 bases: TGTGCCAGCAGCTCCCGCCTGGGGACTGGAAACACCATATATTTT. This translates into CASSSRLGTGNTIYF.

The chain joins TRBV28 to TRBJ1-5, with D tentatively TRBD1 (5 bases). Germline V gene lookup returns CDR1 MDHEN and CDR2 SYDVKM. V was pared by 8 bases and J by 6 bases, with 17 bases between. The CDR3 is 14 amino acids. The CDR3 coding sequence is TGTGCCAGCCAGGACGGGGGGACGCTTCAGCCCCAGCATTTT. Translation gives CASQDGGTLQPQHF.

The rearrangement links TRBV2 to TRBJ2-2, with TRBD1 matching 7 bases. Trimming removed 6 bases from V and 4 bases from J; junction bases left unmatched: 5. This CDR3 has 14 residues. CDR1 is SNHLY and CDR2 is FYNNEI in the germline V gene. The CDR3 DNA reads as TGTGCCAGCAGGCCCACAGGGGTCACCGGGGAGCTGTTTTTT. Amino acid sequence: CASRPTGVTGELFF.

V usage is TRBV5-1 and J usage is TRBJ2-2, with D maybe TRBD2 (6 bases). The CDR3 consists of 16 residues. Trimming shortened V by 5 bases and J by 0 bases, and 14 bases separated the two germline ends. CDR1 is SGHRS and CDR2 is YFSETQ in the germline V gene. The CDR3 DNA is TGCGCCAGCAGACGTAATAGCGGAACGAACACCGGGGAGCTGTTTTTT. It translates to CASRRNSGTNTGELFF.

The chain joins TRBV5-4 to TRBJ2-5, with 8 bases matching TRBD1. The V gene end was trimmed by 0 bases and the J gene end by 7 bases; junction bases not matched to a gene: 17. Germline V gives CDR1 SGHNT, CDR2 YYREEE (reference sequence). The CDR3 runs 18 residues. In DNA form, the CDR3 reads TGTGCCAGCAGCTTGGTCGGACAGGGAGAGGTCCTTATGAGGACCCAGTACTTC. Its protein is CASSLVGQGEVLMRTQYF.

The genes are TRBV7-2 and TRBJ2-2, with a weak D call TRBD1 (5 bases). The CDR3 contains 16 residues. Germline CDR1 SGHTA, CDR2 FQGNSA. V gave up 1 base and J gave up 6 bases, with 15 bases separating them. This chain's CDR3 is CASSLEGRMIPGELFF. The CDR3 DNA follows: TGTGCCAGCAGCTTAGAGGGGCGGATGATCCCCGGGGAGCTGTTTTTT.

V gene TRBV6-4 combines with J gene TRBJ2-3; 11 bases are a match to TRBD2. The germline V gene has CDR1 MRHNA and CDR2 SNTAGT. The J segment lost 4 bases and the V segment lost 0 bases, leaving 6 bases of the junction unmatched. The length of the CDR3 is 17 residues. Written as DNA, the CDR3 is TGTGCCAGCAGTGACTCGTTTAGCGGGAGGGGCCCAGATACGCAGTATTTT. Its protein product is CASSDSFSGRGPDTQYF.

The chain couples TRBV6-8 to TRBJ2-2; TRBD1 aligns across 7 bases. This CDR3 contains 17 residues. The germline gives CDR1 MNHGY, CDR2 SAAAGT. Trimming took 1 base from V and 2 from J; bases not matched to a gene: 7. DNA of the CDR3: TGTGCCAGCAGTTACTGCACGGGACAGCGAAACACCGGGGAGCTGTTTTTT. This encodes CASSYCTGQRNTGELFF.

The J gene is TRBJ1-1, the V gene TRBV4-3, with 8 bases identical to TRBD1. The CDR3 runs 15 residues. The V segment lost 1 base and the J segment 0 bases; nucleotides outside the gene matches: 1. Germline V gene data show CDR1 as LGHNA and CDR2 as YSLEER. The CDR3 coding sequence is TGCGCCAGCAGCCAAGTGGGACAGGTGAACACTGAAGCTTTCTTT. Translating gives CASSQVGQVNTEAFF.

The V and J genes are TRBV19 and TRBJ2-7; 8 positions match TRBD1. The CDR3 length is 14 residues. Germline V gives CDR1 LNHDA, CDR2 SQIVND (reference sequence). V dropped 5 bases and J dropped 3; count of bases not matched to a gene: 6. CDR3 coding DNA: TGTGCCAGTAGTGCCGGGACAGGTGGCTACGAGCAGTACTTC. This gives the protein CASSAGTGGYEQYF.

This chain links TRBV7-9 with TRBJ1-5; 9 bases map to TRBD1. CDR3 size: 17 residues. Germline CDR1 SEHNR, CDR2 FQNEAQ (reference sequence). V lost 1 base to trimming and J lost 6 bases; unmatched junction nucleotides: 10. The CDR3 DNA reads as TGTGCCAGCAGCTTAGGGACACAGGGGGCCTATGCTCAGCCCCAGCATTTT. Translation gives CASSLGTQGAYAQPQHF.

The CDR3 loop is CSVVLVTDTQYF. CDR3 in DNA: TGCAGCGTTGTGCTTGTCACAGATACGCAGTATTTT. The J gene is TRBJ2-3, the V gene TRBV29-1, with D uncertain. CDR1 SQVTM and CDR2 ANQGSEA come from the germline V gene. V lost 4 bases to trimming and J lost 2 bases, with 7 bases between them. The CDR3 runs 12 residues.